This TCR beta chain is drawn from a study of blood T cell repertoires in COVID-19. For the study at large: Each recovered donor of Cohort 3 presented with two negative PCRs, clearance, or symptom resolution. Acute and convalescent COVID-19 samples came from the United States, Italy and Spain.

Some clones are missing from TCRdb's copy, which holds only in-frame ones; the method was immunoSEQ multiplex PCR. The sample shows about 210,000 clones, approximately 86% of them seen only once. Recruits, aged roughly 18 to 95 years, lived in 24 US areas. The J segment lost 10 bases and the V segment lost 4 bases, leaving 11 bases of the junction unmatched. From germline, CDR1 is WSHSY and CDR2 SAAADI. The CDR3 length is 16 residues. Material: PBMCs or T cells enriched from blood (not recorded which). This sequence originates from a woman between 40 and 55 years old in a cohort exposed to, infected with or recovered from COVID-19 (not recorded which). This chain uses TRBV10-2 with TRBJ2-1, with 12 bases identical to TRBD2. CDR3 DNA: TGCGCCAGCAGTGGAAGATGGACTAGCGGGAACGGAGAGCAGTTCTTC. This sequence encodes CASSGRWTSGNGEQFF.